The 16 T cell receptor beta chains in this list originate from one sample, sequenced in a study of siplizumab effects on memory and regulatory T cells. The data were produced by immunoSEQ multiplex PCR, yet TCRdb's version contains in-frame clones alone and is incomplete. This sample has 99,000 or so clones; about 93% occur once, and the top ten carry 1% to 1.5%. What was sequenced was non-Treg CD4+ T cells sorted from blood. These receptors originate from a human donor in good health.

The rearrangement uses TRBV28 and TRBJ2-7; D call uncertain. CDR1 is MDHEN and CDR2 is SYDVKM in the germline V gene. The CDR3 totals 15 residues. The V and J ends lost 4 bases and 0 bases respectively, with 13 bases between them. The CDR3 DNA is TGTGCCAGCAGTTCCACGAGCGTCCCCTCCTACGAGCAGTACTTC. Its translation: CASSSTSVPSYEQYF.

This rearrangement joins TRBV9 to TRBJ2-6; D may be TRBD2 (6 bases). The length of the CDR3 is 15 residues. The germline V and J ends were trimmed by 4 bases and 4 bases, with 12 bases remaining between them. From germline, CDR1 is SGDLS and CDR2 YYNGEE. CDR3 bases: TGTGCCAGCAGCCGCGCGGGGCCAGGGGCCAACGTCCTGACTTTC. Protein product: CASSRAGPGANVLTF.

The J gene is TRBJ1-1, the V gene TRBV12-5, with D uncertain. The V end was cut by 5 bases, the J end by 1 base, with 14 bases between. The CDR3 is made up of 15 amino acids. CDR1 and CDR2 (germline): LGHNT, FRNRAP. In DNA, the CDR3 is TGTGCTAGTGGTGCCTCCATGGAGGGGAACACTGAAGCTTTCTTT. Translation: CASGASMEGNTEAFF.

V usage is TRBV11-1 and J usage is TRBJ1-1; a possible D gene is TRBD1 (6 bases). Trimming took off 5 bases at V and 5 bases at J, with 18 bases between the two ends. The CDR3 runs to 15 residues. In germline, CDR1 is SGHAT, CDR2 FQDESV (reference sequence). CDR3: CASSAKQGFRTEAFF. The CDR3 region has the DNA TGTGCCAGCAGCGCAAAACAGGGTTTCAGAACTGAAGCTTTCTTT.

The chain joins TRBV6-1 to TRBJ1-1; tentative D call: TRBD1 (5 bases). CDR1 is MNHNS and CDR2 is SASEGT in the germline V gene. Deletions cut 4 bases from V and 0 bases from J, with 21 bases between. This CDR3 has 18 residues. This CDR3 reads CASSGHRTTVVMNTEAFF. Written as DNA, the CDR3 is TGTGCCAGCAGTGGGCACAGGACCACAGTAGTCATGAACACTGAAGCTTTCTTT.

The rearrangement links TRBV5-4 to TRBJ2-2; tentative D call: TRBD2 (6 bases). With 6 bases removed from V and 5 bases from J, the gap between germline ends came to 8 bases. The CDR3 totals 12 residues. CDR1 and CDR2 (germline): SGHNT, YYREEE (reference sequence). This chain's CDR3 is CASTRGTGELFF. CDR3 coding DNA: TGTGCCAGCACCCGGGGGACCGGGGAGCTGTTTTTT.

The chain employs TRBV4-1 and TRBJ2-3; D is unresolved. The V gene's germline CDR1 is MGHRA and CDR2 YSYEKL. The CDR3 length is 14 residues. V lost 4 bases to trimming and J lost 5 bases, with 13 bases between them. The CDR3 protein is CASSPGEIQDTQYF. CDR3 sequence (DNA): TGCGCCAGCAGCCCAGGAGAGATTCAAGATACGCAGTATTTT.

The chain combines TRBV9 with TRBJ1-3; the D gene is possibly TRBD1 (5 bases). The germline CDR1 and CDR2 sequences are SGDLS and YYNGEE. The V end was cut by 3 bases, the J end by 3 bases, with 16 bases between. There are 16 residues in the CDR3. The CDR3 nucleotides read TGTGCCAGCAGCGCGCGGGACCTTCGGTTTGGAAACACCATATATTTT. As protein: CASSARDLRFGNTIYF.

The CDR3 DNA is TGTGCCAGCACTACACTACCCAGGGGCACCTCCTACGAGCAGTACTTC. As protein: CASTTLPRGTSYEQYF. This chain links TRBV28 with TRBJ2-7, with D perhaps TRBD1 (6 bases). Trimming cost V 7 bases and J 0 bases, with 19 bases left between them. Germline lookup yields CDR1 MDHEN and CDR2 SYDVKM. This CDR3 is built from 16 residues. Supplemented by reference TRBV28 and TRBJ2-7, the full variable domain reads DVKVTQSSRYLVKRTGEKVFLECVQDMDHENMFWYRQDPGLGLRLIYFSYDVKMKEKGDIPEGYSVSREKKERFSLILESASTNQTSMYLCASTTLPRGTSYEQYFGPGTRLTVT.

J is TRBJ2-7 and V is TRBV5-1; 8 bases map to TRBD1. Germline assignment: CDR1 SGHRS and CDR2 YFSETQ. The CDR3 is made up of 14 amino acids. Trimming cost V 1 base and J 4 bases; bases outside gene matches: 4. CDR3 bases: TGCGCCAGCAGCTTGAGGGACAGGTTGTACGAGCAGTACTTC. Encoded protein: CASSLRDRLYEQYF.

This chain links TRBV18 with TRBJ2-5, with 7 bases that match TRBD1. V gave up 9 bases and J gave up 2 bases; unmatched junction bases: 3. CDR3 length: 12 residues. From germline, CDR1 is KGHSH and CDR2 LQKENI. The CDR3 is CASDRAQETQYF. The CDR3 DNA reads as TGTGCCAGTGACAGGGCGCAAGAGACCCAGTACTTC.

V is TRBV6-1 and J is TRBJ2-1, with D unresolved. The CDR3 sequence is 14 residues long. V was clipped by 4 bases and J by 4 bases, with 11 bases between them. Looked up from germline, CDR1 is MNHNS and CDR2 is SASEGT. CDR3 in amino acids: CASSGTSRYNEQFF. Written as DNA, the CDR3 is TGTGCCAGCAGTGGTACGTCTCGGTACAATGAGCAGTTCTTC.

The chain has TRBV27 and TRBJ2-7; no firm D call. The CDR3 runs 16 residues. CDR1 and CDR2 (germline): MNHEY, SMNVEV (reference sequence). V gave up 6 bases and J gave up 3 bases, with 21 bases separating them. The CDR3 bases are TGTGCCAGCAGAGTGTCTAGTACCCTCCCCATCTACGAGCAGTACTTC. This codes for CASRVSSTLPIYEQYF.

This clone showed up just a few times. V gene TRBV9 combines with J gene TRBJ2-3; 11 bases are a match to TRBD2. J gave up 0 bases and V 2 bases, and 5 bases lay outside the gene matches. Germline values: CDR1 SGDLS, CDR2 YYNGEE. The CDR3 consists of 17 residues. The CDR3 loop reads CASSVTLAGASTDTQYF. In DNA, the CDR3 is TGTGCCAGCAGCGTCACACTAGCGGGGGCTAGCACAGATACGCAGTATTTT.

This chain joins TRBV21-1 and TRBJ2-1; TRBD1 is the table's D call, not checked against the DNA. TRBV21-1 is a pseudogene segment. The CDR3 is 14 residues long. CDR3 nucleotide sequence: TGTGCCACCCTGGGACAGGATCCCCCCAATGAGCAGTTCTTC. It translates to CATLGQDPPNEQFF.

This clone came up a few times. The junction differs from germline at one of its ends, possibly a read error. This chain connects TRBV6-5 to TRBJ1-2; D gene ambiguous. This CDR3 is 11 amino acids long. In germline, CDR1 is MNHEY, CDR2 SVGAGI. In DNA, the CDR3 is TGTGCCAGCAGTACTCCCAGCCCTTGTGGCTTC. It is translated as CASSTPSPCGF.